Listed below are T cell receptor beta chains from one sample, sequenced in a study of T and B cells in COVID-19 patients. In TCRdb, the multiplex PCR reads were re-called with MiXCR into one record per CDR3 protein. The sample includes approximately 17,000 distinct CDR3 sequences, approximately 30% of them seen just once. The sequenced sample consisted of blood. Every receptor here comes from a human donor who had recovered from COVID-19. CDR3s include the opening cysteine and the closing phenylalanine or tryptophan. The order of the fields is D gene, V gene, clone size, J gene, CDR3 protein, CDR3 DNA. D genes are given only for firm matches. For some rows the clone size is stated as once, few or many, or as a class when expanded; others skip it.

>TRBD1|TRBV6-5|.|TRBJ1-6
CASSRQGTASPLHF
TGTGCCAGCAGCCGACAGGGCACGGCTTCACCCCTCCACTTT
>TRBD1|TRBV24-1|.|TRBJ1-2
CATSDPDREWGYTF
TGTGCCACCAGTGACCCGGACAGGGAATGGGGCTACACCTTC
>.|TRBV19|many|TRBJ1-2
CASSMRALGYGYTF
TGTGCCAGTAGTATGCGGGCCTTGGGGTATGGCTACACCTTC
>.|TRBV7-6|once|TRBJ2-5
CASSLAGTVGETQYF
TGTGCCAGCAGCTTAGCGGGGACCGTCGGAGAGACCCAGTACTTC
>.|TRBV6-2/TRBV6-3|.|TRBJ1-2
CASNSRLTNYGYTF
TGTGCCAGCAATTCGAGGCTTACTAACTATGGCTACACCTTC
>.|TRBV28|.|TRBJ2-1
CASLLGTHNEQFF
TGTGCCAGCCTATTAGGTACACACAATGAGCAGTTCTTC
>.|TRBV7-4|.|TRBJ2-1
CASSLGRRGITNEQFF
TGTGCCAGCAGCTTAGGGAGGAGGGGCATTACCAATGAGCAGTTCTTC
>TRBD2|TRBV6-5|many|TRBJ2-1
CASRPTSGGAVRQFF
TGTGCCAGCAGACCGACTAGCGGGGGGGCCGTACGGCAGTTCTTC
>.|TRBV19|many|TRBJ2-7
CASSIKSGTRGKGYEQYF
TGTGCCAGTAGTATTAAGTCCGGCACCAGGGGAAAGGGGTACGAGCAGTACTTC
>.|TRBV20-1|.|TRBJ2-7
CSARDLSSYEQYF
TGCAGTGCCAGGGACTTGAGCTCCTACGAGCAGTACTTC
>TRBD1|TRBV28|few|TRBJ2-3
CASSLDRVGTDTQYF
TGTGCCAGCAGTTTGGACAGGGTGGGCACAGATACGCAGTATTTT
>.|TRBV7-9|few|TRBJ1-4
CASSPMLQGEKLFF
TGTGCCAGCAGCCCTATGTTACAAGGTGAAAAACTGTTTTTT
>.|TRBV14|.|TRBJ1-1
CASSPSSEAFF
TGTGCCAGCAGCCCTAGCTCTGAAGCTTTCTTT
>.|TRBV20-1|once|TRBJ1-5
CSGRRLDGNQPQHF
TGCAGTGGAAGAAGACTGGACGGCAATCAGCCCCAGCATTTT
>TRBD2|TRBV13|many|TRBJ2-1
CASSFGTSGGQFF
TGTGCCAGCAGCTTTGGGACTAGCGGGGGGCAGTTCTTC
>.|TRBV6-6|many|TRBJ2-2
CASSYRDGGTGELFF
TGTGCCAGCAGTTACAGGGATGGGGGGACCGGGGAGCTGTTTTTT
>TRBD1|TRBV24-1|few|TRBJ2-5
CATSDGQGQETQYF
TGTGCCACCAGTGACGGACAGGGCCAAGAGACCCAGTACTTC
>.|TRBV6-2/TRBV6-3|.|TRBJ2-5
CASRTKDPTGETQYF
TGTGCCAGCAGAACGAAGGACCCCACCGGGGAGACCCAGTACTTC
>.|TRBV20-1|.|TRBJ2-3
CSARSTDTQYF
TGCAGTGCTCGCTCTACAGATACGCAGTATTTT
>.|TRBV6-2/TRBV6-3|.|TRBJ1-2
CAGTNRENYGYTF
TGTGCCGGCACAAACAGGGAGAACTATGGCTACACCTTC
>TRBD1|TRBV27|medium-sized|TRBJ1-5
CASSLVGQGNQPQHF
TGTGCCAGCAGTTTAGTCGGACAGGGGAATCAGCCCCAGCATTTT
>TRBD2|TRBV19|once|TRBJ2-3
CASSTGLAGGTDTQYF
TGTGCCAGTAGTACGGGACTAGCGGGGGGGACGGATACGCAGTATTTT
>.|TRBV5-1|.|TRBJ2-3
CASSEGVSTDTQYF
TGCGCCTCCTCAGAAGGGGTTAGCACAGATACGCAGTATTTT
>.|TRBV7-6|.|TRBJ1-5
CASSLAVGSAQPQHF
TGTGCCAGCAGCTTAGCGGTGGGAAGTGCTCAGCCCCAGCATTTT
>TRBD2|TRBV20-1|.|TRBJ2-7
CSARGLAGDSYEQYF
TGCAGTGCTAGGGGACTAGCGGGGGATTCCTACGAGCAGTACTTC
>.|TRBV12-3/TRBV12-4|.|TRBJ2-5
CASSLITGYQETQYF
TGTGCCAGCAGTTTAATTACGGGGTACCAAGAGACCCAGTACTTC
>TRBD1|TRBV24-1|.|TRBJ2-1
CATSDSGVQGAAYNEQFF
TGTGCCACCAGTGATTCGGGTGTGCAGGGGGCGGCGTACAATGAGCAGTTCTTC
>.|TRBV4-3|.|TRBJ1-5
CASSQDEDGAFQPQHF
TGCGCCAGCAGCCAAGACGAGGATGGGGCTTTCCAGCCCCAGCATTTT
>.|TRBV12-3/TRBV12-4|few|TRBJ1-5
CASSLSAVSGNQPQHF
TGTGCCAGCAGTTTATCCGCCGTAAGCGGGAATCAGCCCCAGCATTTT
>TRBD1|TRBV6-5|many|TRBJ2-7
CASSYSGTGSYEQYF
TGTGCCAGCAGTTACTCCGGGACAGGGTCCTACGAGCAGTACTTC
>.|TRBV7-2|.|TRBJ2-3
CASSLVADTQYF
TGTGCCAGCAGCTTAGTTGCAGATACGCAGTATTTT
>.|TRBV5-1|few|TRBJ2-1
CASSLDSYNEQFF
TGCGCCAGCAGCTTGGACTCCTACAATGAGCAGTTCTTC
>TRBD1|TRBV20-1|.|TRBJ1-1
CSAVDRVTSNTEAFF
TGCAGTGCTGTGGACAGGGTAACCTCGAACACTGAAGCTTTCTTT
>.|TRBV18|.|TRBJ1-5
CASSPGGDQPQHF
TGTGCCAGCTCACCGGGCGGGGATCAGCCCCAGCATTTT
>TRBD1|TRBV5-6|many|TRBJ2-6
CASSFGTGAGGANVLTF
TGTGCCAGCAGCTTTGGGACAGGGGCGGGCGGGGCCAACGTCCTGACTTTC
>.|TRBV6-5|few|TRBJ1-1
CASSSYSRNLNTEAFF
TGTGCCAGCAGTTCTTACTCACGGAATCTGAACACTGAAGCTTTCTTT
>TRBD1|TRBV24-1|.|TRBJ1-1
CATSYQGGTEAFF
TGTGCCACCAGTTACCAGGGGGGAACTGAAGCTTTCTTT
>.|TRBV10-3|many|TRBJ2-2
CAISTYNTGELFF
TGTGCCATCAGTACCTACAACACCGGGGAGCTGTTTTTT